This T cell receptor beta chain derives from a study of blood T cell repertoires in COVID-19. Study details: Italy, Spain and the United States were the sources of the convalescent and acute COVID-19 samples.

Comment on this clone: Other DNA variants within this sample encode the same CDR3.

Source study methods: Nucleated cell number was recorded as an estimate derived from reference gene primer amplification. Sequencing used immunoSEQ multiplex PCR; TCRdb keeps in-frame clones, though not all of them. V, J and clone size reflect that table, while D and trimming were determined from the DNA. Of around 300,000 clones listed, approximately 86% are singletons. Seattle researchers signed up patients amid active infection and tracked them longitudinally. V lost 2 bases and J lost 8, with 7 bases in between. The CDR3 consists of 12 residues. CDR1 and CDR2 (germline): KGHSH, LQKENI. The TCR originated in a woman in her 70s with COVID-19, enrolled during active disease. Sequenced material: peripheral blood. This sequence joins TRBV18 and TRBJ1-3, with a possible D match to TRBD1 (5 bases). The CDR3 bases are TGTGCCAGCTCACCAAAAGGGGACACCATATATTTT. It specifies CASSPKGDTIYF. The variable domain in full, with the rest retrieved from reference TRBV18 and TRBJ1-3, is NAGVMQNPRHLVRRRGQEARLRCSPMKGHSHVYWYRQLPEEGLKFMVYLQKENIIDESGMPKERFSAEFPKEGPSILRIQQVVRGDSAAYFCASSPKGDTIYFGEGSWLTVV.